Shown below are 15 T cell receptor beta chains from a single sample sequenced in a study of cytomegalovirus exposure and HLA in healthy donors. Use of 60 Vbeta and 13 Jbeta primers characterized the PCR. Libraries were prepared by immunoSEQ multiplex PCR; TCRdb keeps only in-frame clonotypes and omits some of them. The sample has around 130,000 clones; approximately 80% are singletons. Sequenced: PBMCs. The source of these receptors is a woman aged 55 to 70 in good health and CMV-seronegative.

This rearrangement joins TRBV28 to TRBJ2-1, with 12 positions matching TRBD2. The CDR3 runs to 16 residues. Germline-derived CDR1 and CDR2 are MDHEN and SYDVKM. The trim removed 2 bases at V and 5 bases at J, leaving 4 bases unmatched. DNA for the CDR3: TGTGCCAGCAGTTTACCCGGACTAGCGGGAAACAATGAGCAGTTCTTC. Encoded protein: CASSLPGLAGNNEQFF.

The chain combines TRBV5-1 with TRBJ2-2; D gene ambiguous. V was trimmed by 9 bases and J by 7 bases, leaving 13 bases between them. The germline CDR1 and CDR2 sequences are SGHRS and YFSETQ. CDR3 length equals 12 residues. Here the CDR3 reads CATSRGIGELFF. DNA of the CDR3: TGCGCCACCTCACGCGGCATCGGGGAGCTGTTTTTT.

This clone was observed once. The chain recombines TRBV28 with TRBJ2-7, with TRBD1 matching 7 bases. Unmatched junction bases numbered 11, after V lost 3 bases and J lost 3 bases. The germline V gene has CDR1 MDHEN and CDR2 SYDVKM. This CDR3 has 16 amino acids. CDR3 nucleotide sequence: TGTGCCAGCAGTTTCCGCGGACAGGCTCTCTTCTACGAGCAGTACTTC. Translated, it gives CASSFRGQALFYEQYF.

The CDR3 is CASSATGRGNQPQHF. In DNA form, the CDR3 reads TGTGCCAGTAGTGCCACAGGGAGAGGCAATCAGCCCCAGCATTTT. The rearrangement joins TRBV19 to TRBJ1-5; possible D gene TRBD1, 6 bases. CDR3 length: 15 residues. CDR1 is LNHDA and CDR2 is SQIVND in the germline V gene (reference sequence). V was trimmed by 5 bases and J by 2 bases, leaving 13 bases between them.

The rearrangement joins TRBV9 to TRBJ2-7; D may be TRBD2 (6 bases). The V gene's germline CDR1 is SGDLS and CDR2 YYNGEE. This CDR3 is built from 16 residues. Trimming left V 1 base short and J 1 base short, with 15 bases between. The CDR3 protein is CASSVSPGAESYEQYF. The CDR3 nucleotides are TGTGCCAGCAGCGTATCGCCGGGAGCAGAGTCCTACGAGCAGTACTTC.

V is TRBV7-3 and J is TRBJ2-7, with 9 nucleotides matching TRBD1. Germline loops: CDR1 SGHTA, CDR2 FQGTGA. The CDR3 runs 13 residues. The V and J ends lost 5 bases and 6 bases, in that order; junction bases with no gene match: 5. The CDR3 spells CASSRGQGFEQYF. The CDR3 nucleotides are TGTGCCAGCAGCAGAGGACAGGGGTTCGAGCAGTACTTC.

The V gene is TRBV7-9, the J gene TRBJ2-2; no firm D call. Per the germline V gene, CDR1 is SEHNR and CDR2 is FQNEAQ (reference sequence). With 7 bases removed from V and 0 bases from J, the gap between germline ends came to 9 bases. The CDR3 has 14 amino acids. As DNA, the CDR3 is TGTGCCAGCAAAAGCACCCCGAACACCGGGGAGCTGTTTTTT. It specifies CASKSTPNTGELFF.

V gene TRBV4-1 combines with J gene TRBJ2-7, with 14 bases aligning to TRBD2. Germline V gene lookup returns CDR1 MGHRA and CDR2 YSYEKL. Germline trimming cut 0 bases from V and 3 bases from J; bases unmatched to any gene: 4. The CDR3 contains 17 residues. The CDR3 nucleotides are TGCGCCAGCAGCCAAGATCAAGGGACTAGCGGGAGCTACGAGCAGTACTTC. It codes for CASSQDQGTSGSYEQYF.

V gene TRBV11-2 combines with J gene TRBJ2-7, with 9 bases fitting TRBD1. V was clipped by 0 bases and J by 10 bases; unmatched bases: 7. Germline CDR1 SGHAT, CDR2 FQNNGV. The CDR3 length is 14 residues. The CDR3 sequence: CASSLEGGTGRQYF. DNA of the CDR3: TGTGCCAGCAGCTTAGAGGGGGGGACAGGGCGACAGTACTTC.

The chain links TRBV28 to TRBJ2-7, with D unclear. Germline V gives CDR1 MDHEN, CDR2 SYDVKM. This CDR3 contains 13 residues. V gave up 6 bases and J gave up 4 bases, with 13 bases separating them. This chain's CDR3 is CASRQKLVYEQYF. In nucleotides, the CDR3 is TGTGCCAGCAGACAAAAGCTAGTGTACGAGCAGTACTTC.

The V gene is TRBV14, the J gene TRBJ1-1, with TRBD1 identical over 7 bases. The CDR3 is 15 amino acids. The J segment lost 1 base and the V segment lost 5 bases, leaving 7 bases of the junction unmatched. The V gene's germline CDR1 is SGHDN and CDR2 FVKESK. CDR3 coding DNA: TGTGCCAGCAGCAAGCTCACAGGGGCGAACACTGAAGCTTTCTTT. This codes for CASSKLTGANTEAFF. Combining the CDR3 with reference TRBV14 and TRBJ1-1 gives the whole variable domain EAGVTQFPSHSVIEKGQTVTLRCDPISGHDNLYWYRRVMGKEIKFLLHFVKESKQDESGMPNNRFLAERTGGTYSTLKVQPAELEDSGVYFCASSKLTGANTEAFFGQGTRLTVV.

The CDR3 region has the DNA TGCGCCAGCAGCCAAGGCGACAGGGTAGGTCAGCCCCAGCATTTT. Translated, it gives CASSQGDRVGQPQHF. The gene calls are TRBV4-1 and TRBJ1-5; 7 bases match TRBD1. Looked up from germline, CDR1 is MGHRA and CDR2 is YSYEKL. Germline trimming cut 1 base from V and 6 bases from J; bases unmatched to any gene: 6. This CDR3 contains 15 residues.

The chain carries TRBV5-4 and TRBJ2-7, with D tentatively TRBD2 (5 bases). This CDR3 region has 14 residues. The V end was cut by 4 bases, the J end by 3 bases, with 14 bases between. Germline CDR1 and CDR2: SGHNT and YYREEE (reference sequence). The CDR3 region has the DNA TGTGCCAGCAGCCCGGTCGGAGCGGACTACGAGCAGTACTTC. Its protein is CASSPVGADYEQYF.

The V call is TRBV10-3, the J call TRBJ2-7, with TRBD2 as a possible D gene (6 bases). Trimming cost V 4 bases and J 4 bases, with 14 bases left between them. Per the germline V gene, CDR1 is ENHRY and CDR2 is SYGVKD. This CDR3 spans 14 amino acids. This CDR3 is CAISVRGTPYEQYF. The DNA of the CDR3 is TGTGCCATCAGTGTTCGGGGGACTCCTTACGAGCAGTACTTC.

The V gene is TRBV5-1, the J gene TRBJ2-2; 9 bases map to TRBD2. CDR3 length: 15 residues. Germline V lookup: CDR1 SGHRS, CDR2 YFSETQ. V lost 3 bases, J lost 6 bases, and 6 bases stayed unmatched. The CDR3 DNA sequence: TGCGCCAGCAGCTCCCGGACTAGCGACGCCGGGGAGCTGTTTTTT. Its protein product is CASSSRTSDAGELFF. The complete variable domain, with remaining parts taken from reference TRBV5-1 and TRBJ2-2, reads KAGVTQTPRYLIKTRGQQVTLSCSPISGHRSVSWYQQTPGQGLQFLFEYFSETQRNKGNFPGRFSGRQFSNSRSEMNVSTLELGDSALYLCASSSRTSDAGELFFGEGSRLTVL.